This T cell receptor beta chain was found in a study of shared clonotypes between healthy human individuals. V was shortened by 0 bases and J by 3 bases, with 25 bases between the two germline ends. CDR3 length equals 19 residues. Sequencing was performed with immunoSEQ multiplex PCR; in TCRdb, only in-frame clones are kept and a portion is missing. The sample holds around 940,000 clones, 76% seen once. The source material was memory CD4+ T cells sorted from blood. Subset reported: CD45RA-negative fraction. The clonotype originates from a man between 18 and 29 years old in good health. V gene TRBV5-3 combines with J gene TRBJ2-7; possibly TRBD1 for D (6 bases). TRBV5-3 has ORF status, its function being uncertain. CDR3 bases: TGTGCCAGAAGCTTGGACGAATGTAACCGAGGGGGAAAGTGCTACGAGCAGTACTTC. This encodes CARSLDECNRGGKCYEQYF.